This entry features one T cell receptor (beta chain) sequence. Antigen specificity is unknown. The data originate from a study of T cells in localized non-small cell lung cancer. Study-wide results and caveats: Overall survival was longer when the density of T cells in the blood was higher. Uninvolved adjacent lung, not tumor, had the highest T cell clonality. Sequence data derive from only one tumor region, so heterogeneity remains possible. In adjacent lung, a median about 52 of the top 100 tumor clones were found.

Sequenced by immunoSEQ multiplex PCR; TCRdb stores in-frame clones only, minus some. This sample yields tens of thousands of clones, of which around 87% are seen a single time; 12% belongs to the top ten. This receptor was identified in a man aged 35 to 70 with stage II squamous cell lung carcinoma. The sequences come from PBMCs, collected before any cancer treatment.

In nucleotides, the CDR3 is TGTGCCAGTAGTACCAATACAGATTATGGCTACACCTTC. It encodes CASSTNTDYGYTF. V is TRBV19 and J is TRBJ1-2; unclear D gene. Germline CDR1 LNHDA, CDR2 SQIVND (reference sequence). V was shortened by 4 bases and J by 5 bases, with 11 bases between the two germline ends. The CDR3 loop spans 13 amino acids.